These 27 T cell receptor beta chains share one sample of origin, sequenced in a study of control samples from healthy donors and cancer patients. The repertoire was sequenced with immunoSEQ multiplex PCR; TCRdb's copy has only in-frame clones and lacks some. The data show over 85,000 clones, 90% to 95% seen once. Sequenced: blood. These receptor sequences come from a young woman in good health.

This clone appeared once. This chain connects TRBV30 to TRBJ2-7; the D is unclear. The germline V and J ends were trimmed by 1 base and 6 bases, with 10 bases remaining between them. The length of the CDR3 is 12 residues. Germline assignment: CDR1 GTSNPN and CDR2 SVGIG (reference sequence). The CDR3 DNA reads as TGTGCCTGGAGTGGCGGACCGCCCGAGCAGTACTTC. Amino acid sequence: CAWSGGPPEQYF.

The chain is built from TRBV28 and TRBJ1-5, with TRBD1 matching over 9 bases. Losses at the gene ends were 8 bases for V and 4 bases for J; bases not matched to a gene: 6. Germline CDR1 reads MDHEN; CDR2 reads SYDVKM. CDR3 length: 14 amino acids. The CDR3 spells CASYHGTGNQPQHF. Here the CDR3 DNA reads TGTGCCAGCTACCACGGGACAGGGAATCAGCCCCAGCATTTT.

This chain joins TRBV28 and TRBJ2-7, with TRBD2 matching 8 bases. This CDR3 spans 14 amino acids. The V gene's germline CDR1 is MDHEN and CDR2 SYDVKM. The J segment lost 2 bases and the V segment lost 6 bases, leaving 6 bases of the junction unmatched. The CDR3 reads CASRAPGGTYEQYF. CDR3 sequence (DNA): TGTGCCAGCAGGGCACCGGGGGGGACCTACGAGCAGTACTTC. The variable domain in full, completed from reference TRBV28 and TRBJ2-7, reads DVKVTQSSRYLVKRTGEKVFLECVQDMDHENMFWYRQDPGLGLRLIYFSYDVKMKEKGDIPEGYSVSREKKERFSLILESASTNQTSMYLCASRAPGGTYEQYFGPGTRLTVT.

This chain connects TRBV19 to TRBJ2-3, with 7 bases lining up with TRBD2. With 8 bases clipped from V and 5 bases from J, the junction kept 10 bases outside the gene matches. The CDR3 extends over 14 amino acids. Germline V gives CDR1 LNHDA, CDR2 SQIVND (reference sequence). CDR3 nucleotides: TGTGCCAGTGCAGCGGGGCCGGGGAGAGATACGCAGTATTTT. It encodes CASAAGPGRDTQYF.

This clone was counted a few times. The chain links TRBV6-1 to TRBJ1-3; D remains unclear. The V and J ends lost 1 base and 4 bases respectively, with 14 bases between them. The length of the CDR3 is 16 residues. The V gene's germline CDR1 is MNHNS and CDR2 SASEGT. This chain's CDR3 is CASSEGAARAGNTIYF. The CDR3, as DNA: TGTGCCAGCAGTGAAGGGGCAGCACGGGCGGGAAACACCATATATTTT.

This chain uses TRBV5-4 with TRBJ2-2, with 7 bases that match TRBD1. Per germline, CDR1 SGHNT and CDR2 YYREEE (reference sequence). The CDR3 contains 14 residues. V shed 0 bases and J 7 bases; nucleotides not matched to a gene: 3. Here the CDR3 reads CASSLAGGNGELFF. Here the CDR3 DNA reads TGTGCCAGCAGCTTGGCAGGGGGAAACGGGGAGCTGTTTTTT.

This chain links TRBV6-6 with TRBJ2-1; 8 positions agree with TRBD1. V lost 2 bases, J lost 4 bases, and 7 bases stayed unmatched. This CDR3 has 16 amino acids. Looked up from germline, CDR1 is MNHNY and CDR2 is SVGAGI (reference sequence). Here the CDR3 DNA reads TGTGCCAGCAGTTACCCCACAGGGGGGATATACAATGAGCAGTTCTTC. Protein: CASSYPTGGIYNEQFF.

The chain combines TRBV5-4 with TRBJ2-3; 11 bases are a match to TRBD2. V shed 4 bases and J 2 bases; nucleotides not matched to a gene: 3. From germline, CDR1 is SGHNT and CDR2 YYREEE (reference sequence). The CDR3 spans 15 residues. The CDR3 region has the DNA TGTGCCAGCAGCCCGACTAGCGGGACCACAGATACGCAGTATTTT. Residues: CASSPTSGTTDTQYF.

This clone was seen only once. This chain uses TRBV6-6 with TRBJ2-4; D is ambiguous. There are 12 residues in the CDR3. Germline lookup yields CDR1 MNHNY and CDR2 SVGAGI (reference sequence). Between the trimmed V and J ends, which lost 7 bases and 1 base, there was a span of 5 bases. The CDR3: CASNDAKNIQYF. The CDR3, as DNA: TGTGCCAGCAATGACGCCAAAAACATTCAGTACTTC.

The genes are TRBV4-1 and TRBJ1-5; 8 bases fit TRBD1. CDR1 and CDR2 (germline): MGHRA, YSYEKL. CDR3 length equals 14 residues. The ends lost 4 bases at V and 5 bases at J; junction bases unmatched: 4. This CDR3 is CASSPGQGHQPQHF. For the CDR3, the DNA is TGCGCCAGCAGCCCTGGACAGGGACATCAGCCCCAGCATTTT.

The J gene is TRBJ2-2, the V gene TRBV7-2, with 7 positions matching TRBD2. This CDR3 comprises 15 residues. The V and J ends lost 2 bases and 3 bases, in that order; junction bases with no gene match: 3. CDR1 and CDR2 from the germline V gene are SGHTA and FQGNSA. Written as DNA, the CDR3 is TGTGCCAGCAGCTTAAGGCTAGCGGACACCGGGGAGCTGTTTTTT. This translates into CASSLRLADTGELFF.

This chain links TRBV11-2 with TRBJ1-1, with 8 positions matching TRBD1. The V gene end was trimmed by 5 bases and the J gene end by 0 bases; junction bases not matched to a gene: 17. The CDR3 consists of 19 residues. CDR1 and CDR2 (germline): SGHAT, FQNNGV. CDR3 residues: CASSVRTGRGRGLNTEAFF. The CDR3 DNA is TGTGCCAGCAGCGTTAGAACCGGCAGGGGGCGGGGGCTGAACACTGAAGCTTTCTTT.

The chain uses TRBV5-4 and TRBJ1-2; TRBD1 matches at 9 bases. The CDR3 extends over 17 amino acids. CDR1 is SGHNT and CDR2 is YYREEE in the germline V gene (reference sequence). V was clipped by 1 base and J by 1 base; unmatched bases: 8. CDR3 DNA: TGTGCCAGCAGCTTGTCGGGACAGGGACCCTTTAACTATGGCTACACCTTC. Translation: CASSLSGQGPFNYGYTF.

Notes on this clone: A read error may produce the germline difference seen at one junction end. CDR3 sequence reads: CASSLRTGGTGELFF. The DNA of the CDR3 is TGTGCTAGCAGCTTACGTACGGGGGGAACCGGGGAGCTGTTTTTT. The chain uses TRBV7-7 and TRBJ2-2; TRBD2 agrees at 7 bases. CDR1 and CDR2 from the germline V gene are SSHAT and FNYEAQ (reference sequence). The CDR3 extends over 15 amino acids.

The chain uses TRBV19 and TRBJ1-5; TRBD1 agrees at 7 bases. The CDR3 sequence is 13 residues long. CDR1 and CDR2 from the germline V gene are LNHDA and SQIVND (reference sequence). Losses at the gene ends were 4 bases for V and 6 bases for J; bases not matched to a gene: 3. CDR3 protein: CASSKGQAQPQHF. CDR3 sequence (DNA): TGTGCCAGTAGTAAAGGACAGGCTCAGCCCCAGCATTTT.

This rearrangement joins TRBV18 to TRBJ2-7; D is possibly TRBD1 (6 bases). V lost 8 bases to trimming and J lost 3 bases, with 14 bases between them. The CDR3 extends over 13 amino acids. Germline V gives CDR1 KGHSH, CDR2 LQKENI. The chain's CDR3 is CASALKQGYEQYF. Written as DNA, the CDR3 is TGTGCCAGCGCCCTAAAACAGGGCTACGAGCAGTACTTC.

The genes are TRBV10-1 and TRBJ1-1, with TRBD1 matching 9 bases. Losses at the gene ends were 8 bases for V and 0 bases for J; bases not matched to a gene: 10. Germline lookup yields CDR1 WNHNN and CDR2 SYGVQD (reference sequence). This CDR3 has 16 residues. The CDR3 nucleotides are TGCGCCAGCTCAAAGGGACAGGGCCTCATGAACACTGAAGCTTTCTTT. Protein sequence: CASSKGQGLMNTEAFF.

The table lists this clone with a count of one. The CDR3 bases are TGCGCCAGCAGCTTGACAGGGAAAGGGAACACTGAAGCTTTCTTT. It yields the protein CASSLTGKGNTEAFF. This chain uses TRBV5-1 with TRBJ1-1, with a possible D match to TRBD1 (6 bases). This CDR3 spans 15 amino acids. Germline V gene data show CDR1 as SGHRS and CDR2 as YFSETQ. V was trimmed by 1 base and J by 1 base, leaving 11 bases between them. Together with reference TRBV5-1 and TRBJ1-1, the CDR3 gives the full variable domain: KAGVTQTPRYLIKTRGQQVTLSCSPISGHRSVSWYQQTPGQGLQFLFEYFSETQRNKGNFPGRFSGRQFSNSRSEMNVSTLELGDSALYLCASSLTGKGNTEAFFGQGTRLTVV.

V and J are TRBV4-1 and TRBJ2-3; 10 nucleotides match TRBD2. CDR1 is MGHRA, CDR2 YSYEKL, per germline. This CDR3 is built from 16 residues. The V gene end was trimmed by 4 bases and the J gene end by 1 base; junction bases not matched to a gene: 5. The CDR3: CASSRLLAGRTDTQYF. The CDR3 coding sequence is TGCGCCAGCAGCCGATTACTAGCGGGGCGCACAGATACGCAGTATTTT.

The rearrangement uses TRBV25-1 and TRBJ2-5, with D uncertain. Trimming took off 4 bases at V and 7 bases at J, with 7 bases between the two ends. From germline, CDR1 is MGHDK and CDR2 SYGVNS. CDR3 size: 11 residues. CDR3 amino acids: CASSGSLTQYF. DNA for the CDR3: TGTGCCAGCAGTGGTTCTTTGACCCAGTACTTC. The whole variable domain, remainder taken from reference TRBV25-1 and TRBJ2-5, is EADIYQTPRYLVIGTGKKITLECSQTMGHDKMYWYQQDPGMELHLIHYSYGVNSTEKGDLSSESTVSRIRTEHFPLTLESARPSHTSQYLCASSGSLTQYFGPGTRLLVL.

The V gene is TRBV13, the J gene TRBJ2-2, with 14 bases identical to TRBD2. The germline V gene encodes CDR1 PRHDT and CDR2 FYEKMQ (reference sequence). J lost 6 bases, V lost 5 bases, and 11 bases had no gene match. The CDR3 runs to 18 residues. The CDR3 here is CASSLEGLAGVRAGELFF. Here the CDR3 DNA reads TGTGCCAGCAGCCTGGAGGGACTAGCGGGAGTAAGAGCCGGGGAGCTGTTTTTT.

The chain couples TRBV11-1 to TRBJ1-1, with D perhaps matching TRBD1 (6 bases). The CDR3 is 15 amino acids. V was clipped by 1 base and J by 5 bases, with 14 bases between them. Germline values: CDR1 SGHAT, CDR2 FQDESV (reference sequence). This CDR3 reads CASSLGWTVMTEAFF. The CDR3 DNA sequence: TGTGCCAGCAGCTTAGGCTGGACAGTTATGACTGAAGCTTTCTTT.

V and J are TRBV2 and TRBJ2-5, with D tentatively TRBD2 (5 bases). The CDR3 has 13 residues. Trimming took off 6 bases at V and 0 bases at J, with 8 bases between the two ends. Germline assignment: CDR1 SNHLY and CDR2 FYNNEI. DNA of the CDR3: TGTGCCAGCAGGGACTCCAACCAAGAGACCCAGTACTTC. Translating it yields CASRDSNQETQYF.

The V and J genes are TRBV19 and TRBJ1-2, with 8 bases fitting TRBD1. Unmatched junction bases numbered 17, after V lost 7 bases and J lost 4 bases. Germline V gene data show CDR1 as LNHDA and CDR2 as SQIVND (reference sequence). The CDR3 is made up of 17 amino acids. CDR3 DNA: TGTGCCAGTACCCGTATCGCGACAGGGGCCAGACCCTATGGCTACACCTTC. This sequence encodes CASTRIATGARPYGYTF. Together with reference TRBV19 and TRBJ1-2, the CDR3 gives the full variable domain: DGGITQSPKYLFRKEGQNVTLSCEQNLNHDAMYWYRQDPGQGLRLIYYSQIVNDFQKGDIAEGYSVSREKKESFPLTVTSAQKNPTAFYLCASTRIATGARPYGYTFGSGTRLTVV.

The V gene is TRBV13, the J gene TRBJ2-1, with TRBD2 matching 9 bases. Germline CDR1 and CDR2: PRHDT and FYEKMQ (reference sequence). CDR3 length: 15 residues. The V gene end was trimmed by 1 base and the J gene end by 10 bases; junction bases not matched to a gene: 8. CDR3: CASSLARGGLREQFF. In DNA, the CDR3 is TGTGCCAGCAGCTTAGCGCGGGGGGGCCTTCGGGAGCAGTTCTTC.

The DNA for the CDR3 is TGCGCCAGCAGGGGACAGAGCTCTGGAAACACCATATATTTT. Its protein product is CASRGQSSGNTIYF. The chain has TRBV5-1 and TRBJ1-3; 7 bases are shared with TRBD1. CDR3 length equals 14 residues. With 5 bases clipped from V and 0 bases from J, the junction kept 2 bases outside the gene matches. CDR1 is SGHRS and CDR2 is YFSETQ in the germline V gene.

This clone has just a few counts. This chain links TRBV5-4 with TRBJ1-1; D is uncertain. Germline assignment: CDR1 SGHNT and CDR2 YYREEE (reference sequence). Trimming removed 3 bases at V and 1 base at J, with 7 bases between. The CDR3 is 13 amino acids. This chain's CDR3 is CASSSPGNTEAFF. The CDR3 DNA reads TGTGCCAGCAGCTCCCCGGGGAACACTGAAGCTTTCTTT.